The 18 T cell receptor beta chains below all came from one sample that was sequenced in a study of T cells in Graves' hyperthyroidism and ophthalmopathy. The TCR beta CDR3 regions underwent amplification using RNA transcripts as the source. The primer set for the first-round RT-PCR of the TCR CDR3 was HTBI. TCRdb analysed the multiplex PCR reads with MiXCR anew, one entry per CDR3 protein. The sample lists about 300,000 distinct CDR3 sequences, approximately 18% seen once, with less than 40% in the top ten. The sample taken for sequencing was blood. These receptors all come from a man aged 50 to 59 with Graves' ophthalmopathy.

There are many counts of this clonotype. The V gene is TRBV18, the J gene TRBJ2-7, with TRBD2 matching 8 bases. Trimming removed 6 bases from V and 5 bases from J; junction bases left unmatched: 6. The germline V gene encodes CDR1 KGHSH and CDR2 LQKENI. The CDR3 is made up of 13 amino acids. Here the CDR3 reads CASSSSGSHEQYF. CDR3 coding DNA: TGTGCCAGCTCCTCCAGCGGGAGCCACGAGCAGTACTTC.

The sample holds many counts of this clonotype. This chain connects TRBV7-2 to TRBJ1-1; D uncertain. Between the trimmed V and J ends, which lost 1 base and 3 bases, there was a span of 9 bases. There are 14 residues in the CDR3. CDR1 SGHTA and CDR2 FQGNSA come from the germline V gene. The CDR3 here is CASSLGGMDTEAFF. CDR3 nucleotide sequence: TGTGCCAGCAGCTTAGGTGGGATGGACACTGAAGCTTTCTTT.

This clonotype was picked up many times. The chain recombines TRBV20-1 with TRBJ1-2, with 9 bases identical to TRBD1. Germline V CDR1 and CDR2: DFQATT, SNEGSKA (reference sequence). V shed 6 bases, J shed 4 bases, and the junction held 3 bases outside the gene matches. This CDR3 comprises 12 residues. This chain's CDR3 is CSALGQGYGYTF. For the CDR3, the DNA is TGCAGTGCCCTGGGACAGGGCTATGGCTACACCTTC.

This clonotype has more than one count but fewer than ten. The rearrangement links TRBV11-2 to TRBJ1-2, with 12 bases lining up with TRBD1. The CDR3 loop spans 13 amino acids. Germline V gene sequence: CDR1 SGHAT, CDR2 FQNNGV. V trimming: 5 bases; J trimming: 12 bases; junction bases outside the gene matches: 7. As DNA, the CDR3 is TGTGCCAGCAGCGCGGGACAGGGGGCGCATAACACCTTC. It is translated as CASSAGQGAHNTF.

This clonotype was seen only a few times. Sequence at one end of the junction differs from germline and may be a read error. The J gene is TRBJ2-1, the V gene TRBV6-1, with 14 bases fitting TRBD2. CDR3 length: 16 amino acids. CDR1 is MNHNS, CDR2 SASEGT, per germline. The CDR3 DNA reads as TGTGCCAGCACCGACCCGGGGACTAGCGGGAGCAATGGGCAGTTCTTC. Translating gives CASTDPGTSGSNGQFF.

This clonotype was observed many times. This chain connects TRBV3-1 to TRBJ2-1; 10 nucleotides match TRBD1. The length of the CDR3 is 15 residues. The V gene end was trimmed by 4 bases and the J gene end by 3 bases; junction bases not matched to a gene: 3. Germline CDR1 LGHDT, CDR2 YNNKEL (reference sequence). The CDR3 DNA is TGTGCCAGCAGCCGCGGGACAGGGGACTACAATGAGCAGTTCTTC. Translation: CASSRGTGDYNEQFF.

This clonotype was seen a handful of times. V gene TRBV9 combines with J gene TRBJ2-5, with D tentatively TRBD2 (5 bases). The CDR3 has 14 residues. CDR1 is SGDLS, CDR2 YYNGEE, per germline. Between the trimmed V and J ends, which lost 3 bases and 2 bases, there was a span of 11 bases. For the CDR3, the DNA is TGTGCCAGCAGCGAGGACTTAACACAAGAGACCCAGTACTTC. Its protein product is CASSEDLTQETQYF.

This clonotype occurred many times. This chain connects TRBV7-3 to TRBJ2-5, with D perhaps matching TRBD2 (6 bases). The CDR3 totals 15 residues. In germline, CDR1 is SGHTA, CDR2 FQGTGA. The V gene lost 3 bases and the J gene lost 7 bases, with 18 bases spanning the gap. CDR3 loop: CASSLTSGDSGTQYF. Here the CDR3 DNA reads TGTGCCAGCAGCTTGACCTCTGGGGACTCAGGGACCCAGTACTTC.

Many counts were recorded for this clonotype. The chain employs TRBV20-1 and TRBJ2-5; a weak D match, TRBD1 (5 bases). The germline gives CDR1 DFQATT, CDR2 SNEGSKA (reference sequence). V lost 7 bases and J 5 bases, leaving 14 bases between the germline ends. This CDR3 has 12 residues. The CDR3 loop reads CSGQGPGETQYF. The CDR3 nucleotides read TGCAGTGGTCAGGGCCCAGGGGAGACCCAGTACTTC.

This clonotype was detected only once. V is TRBV19 and J is TRBJ2-3; TRBD2 matches 14 bases. This CDR3 contains 17 residues. With 2 bases clipped from V and 4 bases from J, the junction kept 5 bases outside the gene matches. CDR1 is LNHDA and CDR2 is SQIVND in the germline V gene (reference sequence). CDR3 nucleotides: TGTGCCAGTAGTATAATGGGACTAGCGGGAGTGTCAGATACGCAGTATTTT. This translates into CASSIMGLAGVSDTQYF.

The chain has TRBV5-1 and TRBJ1-1; 10 bases are shared with TRBD1. Germline CDR1 and CDR2: SGHRS and YFSETQ. This CDR3 is built from 15 residues. The trim removed 4 bases at V and 4 bases at J, leaving 7 bases unmatched. CDR3 sequence reads: CASSAGTGDTTEAFF. CDR3 nucleotide sequence: TGCGCCAGCAGCGCCGGGACAGGGGATACCACTGAAGCTTTCTTT.

This clonotype was observed a handful of times. In DNA, the CDR3 is TGTGCCACCAGCAGAGGCCCCAACATCGGCGGCTACACCTTC. Its protein product is CATSRGPNIGGYTF. This chain uses TRBV15 with TRBJ1-2; D is uncertain. This CDR3 has 14 amino acids. Germline values: CDR1 LNHNV, CDR2 YYDKDF (reference sequence). V lost 1 base and J lost 8, with 14 bases in between.

This clonotype was detected only a few times. V and J are TRBV6-2 or TRBV6-3 and TRBJ2-3, with TRBD1 identical over 8 bases. Germline assignment: CDR1 MNHEY and CDR2 SVGEGT. This CDR3 spans 14 amino acids. J lost 3 bases, V lost 6 bases, and 5 bases had no gene match. The CDR3 loop is CASRDRVRTDTQYF. The CDR3 DNA sequence: TGTGCCAGCAGGGACAGGGTTAGGACAGATACGCAGTATTTT.

This sequence joins TRBV3-1 and TRBJ2-7; TRBD2 matches 11 bases. Trimming took 2 bases from V and 1 from J; bases not matched to a gene: 4. The CDR3 is 16 residues long. From germline, CDR1 is LGHDT and CDR2 YNNKEL (reference sequence). CDR3 amino acids: CASSQQTSGTSYEQYF. CDR3 in DNA: TGTGCCAGCAGCCAACAGACTAGCGGGACTTCCTACGAGCAGTACTTC.

J is TRBJ1-2 and V is TRBV2; 7 bases fit TRBD1. Germline values: CDR1 SNHLY, CDR2 FYNNEI. The length of the CDR3 is 12 residues. With 9 bases clipped from V and 4 bases from J, the junction kept 5 bases outside the gene matches. This CDR3 is CARKQGPYGYTF. The CDR3, as DNA: TGTGCCAGAAAACAGGGGCCCTATGGCTACACCTTC.

For this clonotype: This may come from a read error, since a much larger clone is one base off. The chain uses TRBV5-4 and TRBJ2-1, with D perhaps TRBD1 (6 bases). The CDR3 is 16 residues long. The V gene's germline CDR1 is SGHNT and CDR2 YYREEE (reference sequence). The CDR3 sequence: CAISQDRPIGYNEQFF. The CDR3 nucleotides read TGTGCCATCAGCCAAGACAGGCCGATAGGATACAATGAGCAGTTCTTC.

This clonotype was detected only a few times. V gene TRBV6-2 or TRBV6-3 combines with J gene TRBJ2-3; TRBD2 matches at 8 bases. With V trimmed by 6 bases and J by 2 bases, 13 bases remained unmatched. Per the germline V gene, CDR1 is MNHEY and CDR2 is SVGEGT. This CDR3 is built from 17 residues. CDR3 in DNA: TGTGCCAGCAGCTCAACCGGGACTAGGGGTATCACAGATACGCAGTATTTT. Its protein product is CASSSTGTRGITDTQYF.

V and J are TRBV2 and TRBJ1-1; D unclear. Trimming left V 0 bases short and J 2 bases short, with 13 bases between. There are 16 residues in the CDR3. Germline V gene sequence: CDR1 SNHLY, CDR2 FYNNEI. The CDR3 loop reads CASSEAWGSLNTEAFF. CDR3 coding DNA: TGTGCCAGCAGTGAAGCCTGGGGATCCTTAAACACTGAAGCTTTCTTT.